This T cell receptor beta chain came from a study of T-cell reconstitution after alpha-beta-depleted transplantation in children. This clonotype is a singleton in its sample. The TCRbeta library was prepared with unique molecular identifiers. Each CDR3 protein is one row after TCRdb ran MiXCR on the PCR reads. This sample has around 680,000 distinct CDR3 sequences, with approximately 17% found just once. This CDR3 region has 14 residues. Germline V CDR1 and CDR2: KGHDR, SFDVKD. V was shortened by 1 base and J by 3 bases, with 8 bases between the two germline ends. The material was PBMCs from the stem cell graft donor, obtained from the stem cell graft. This TCR derives from a human donor who donated a stem cell graft to a child with acute myeloid leukemia. This chain connects TRBV24-1 to TRBJ1-2; D unresolved. Written as DNA, the CDR3 is TGTGCCACCAGTGATTTCCCAGGCGACTATGGCTACACCTTC. Protein product: CATSDFPGDYGYTF.